The T cell receptor (beta chain) under discussion was sequenced for a study of OX40 agonist ivuxolimab in advanced cancers. Study information: Eligibility rules accepted prior anti-PD-1, anti-PD-L1 or anti-CTLA-4 therapy, and 35% to 40% had some.

The length of the CDR3 is 14 residues. Profiling relied on immunoSEQ multiplex PCR, and the TCRdb table lists in-frame clones only, not all of them. The table lists about 19,000 clones, roughly 87% of them singletons. The gene calls are TRBV21-1 and TRBJ1-5. TRBV21-1 has pseudogene status. Here the sequenced sample was CD4+ or CD8+ T cells sorted from blood, taken in a trial of the OX40 agonist ivuxolimab. The receptor comes from an adult with an advanced solid tumor such as melanoma, head and neck, liver or kidney cancer. The CDR3 DNA reads TGTGCCAGCAGTTACGCGGGACGAAATCAGCCCCAGCATTTT. Protein sequence: CASSYAGRNQPQHF.